The entry below gives a single T cell receptor (beta chain) sequence along with its context. These data come from a study of CD8 T cells in Susac syndrome. CDR3 length: 13 residues. The ends were cut back, 2 bases at V and 8 bases at J, with 11 bases in the middle. Germline loops: CDR1 MDHEN, CDR2 SYDVKM. Reverse transcription used about 0.45 to 1 ug RNA and random hexamers. TCRdb used MiXCR to reprocess the immunoSEQ multiplex PCR reads, holding one entry per CDR3 protein. The sample yields 70,000 to 75,000 distinct CDR3 sequences, 93% seen once. Fulfillment of recently defined diagnostic criteria for definite or probable disease was shown by the patients with Susac syndrome.

The sample taken for sequencing was CD4+ T cells from PBMCs. This chain uses TRBV28 with TRBJ2-3; no reliable D call. This clonotype originated in a human donor with Susac syndrome. DNA for the CDR3: TGTGCCAGCAGTTTAGGCTCTCCGAGTACGCAGTATTTT. It encodes CASSLGSPSTQYF.